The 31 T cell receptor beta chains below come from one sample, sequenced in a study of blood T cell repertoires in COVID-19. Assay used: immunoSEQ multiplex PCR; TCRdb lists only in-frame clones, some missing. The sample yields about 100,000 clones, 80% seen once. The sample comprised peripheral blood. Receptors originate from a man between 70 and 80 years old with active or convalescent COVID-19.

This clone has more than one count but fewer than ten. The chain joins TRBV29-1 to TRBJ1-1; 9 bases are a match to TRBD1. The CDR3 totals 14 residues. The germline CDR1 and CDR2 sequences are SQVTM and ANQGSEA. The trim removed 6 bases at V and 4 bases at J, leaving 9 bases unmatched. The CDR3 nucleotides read TGCAGCGTAGCAACAGCGACAGGGGGCACTGAAGCTTTCTTT. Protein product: CSVATATGGTEAFF.

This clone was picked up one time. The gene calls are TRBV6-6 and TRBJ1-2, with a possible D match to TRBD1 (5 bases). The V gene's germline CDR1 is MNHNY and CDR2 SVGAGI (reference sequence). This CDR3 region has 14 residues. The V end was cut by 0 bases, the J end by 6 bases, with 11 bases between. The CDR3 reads CASSYSREGDGYTF. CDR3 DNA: TGTGCCAGCAGTTACTCGAGAGAAGGGGATGGCTACACCTTC.

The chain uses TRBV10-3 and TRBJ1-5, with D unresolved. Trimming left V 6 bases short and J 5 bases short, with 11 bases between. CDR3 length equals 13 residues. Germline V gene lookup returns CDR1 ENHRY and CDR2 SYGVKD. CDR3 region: CAIRTDWDQPQHF. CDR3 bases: TGTGCCATCAGAACTGACTGGGATCAGCCCCAGCATTTT.

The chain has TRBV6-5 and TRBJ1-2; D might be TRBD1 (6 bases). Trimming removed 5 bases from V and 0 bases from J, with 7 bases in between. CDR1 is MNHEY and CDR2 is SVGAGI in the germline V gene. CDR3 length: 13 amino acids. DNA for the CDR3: TGTGCCAGCAGTAGGGACACTAACTATGGCTACACCTTC. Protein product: CASSRDTNYGYTF.

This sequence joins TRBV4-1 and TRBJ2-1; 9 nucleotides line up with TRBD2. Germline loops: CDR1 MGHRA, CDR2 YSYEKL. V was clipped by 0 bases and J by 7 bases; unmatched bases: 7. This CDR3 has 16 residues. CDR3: CASSQDRAGGGNEQFF. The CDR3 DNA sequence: TGCGCCAGCAGCCAAGATCGGGCGGGAGGGGGTAATGAGCAGTTCTTC.

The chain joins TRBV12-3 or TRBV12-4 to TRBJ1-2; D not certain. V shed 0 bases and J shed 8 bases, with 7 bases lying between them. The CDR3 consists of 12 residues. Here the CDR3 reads CASSLAPAGYTF. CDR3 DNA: TGTGCCAGCAGTTTAGCCCCCGCGGGCTACACCTTC.

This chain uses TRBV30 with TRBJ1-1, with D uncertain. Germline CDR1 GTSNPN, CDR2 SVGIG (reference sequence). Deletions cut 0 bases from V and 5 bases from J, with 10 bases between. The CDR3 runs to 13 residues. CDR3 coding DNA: TGTGCCTGGAGTGTAACCCGGGTTACTGAAGCTTTCTTT. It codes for CAWSVTRVTEAFF.

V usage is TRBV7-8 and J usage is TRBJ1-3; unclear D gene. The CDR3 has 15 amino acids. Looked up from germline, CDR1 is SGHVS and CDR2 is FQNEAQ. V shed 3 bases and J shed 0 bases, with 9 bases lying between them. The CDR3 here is CASSFDDFSGNTIYF. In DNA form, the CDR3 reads TGTGCCAGCAGCTTCGATGACTTCTCTGGAAACACCATATATTTT.

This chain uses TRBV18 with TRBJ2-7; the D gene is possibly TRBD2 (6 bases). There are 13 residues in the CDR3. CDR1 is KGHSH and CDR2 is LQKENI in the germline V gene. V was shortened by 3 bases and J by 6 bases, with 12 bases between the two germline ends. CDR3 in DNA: TGTGCCAGCTCACCTGCGGGGAGCGGCGAGCAGTACTTC. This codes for CASSPAGSGEQYF.

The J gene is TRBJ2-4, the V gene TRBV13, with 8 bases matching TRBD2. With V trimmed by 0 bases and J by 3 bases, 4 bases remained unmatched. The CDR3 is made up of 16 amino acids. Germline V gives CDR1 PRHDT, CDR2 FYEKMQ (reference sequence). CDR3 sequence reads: CASSLGFTSGKNIQYF. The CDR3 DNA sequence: TGTGCCAGCAGCTTAGGGTTTACTAGCGGCAAAAACATTCAGTACTTC.

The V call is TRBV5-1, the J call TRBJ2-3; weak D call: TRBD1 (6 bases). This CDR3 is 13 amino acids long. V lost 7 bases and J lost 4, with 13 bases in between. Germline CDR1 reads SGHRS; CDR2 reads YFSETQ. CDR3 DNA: TGCGCCAGCGGGGGCCTAGATGCAGATACGCAGTATTTT. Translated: CASGGLDADTQYF.

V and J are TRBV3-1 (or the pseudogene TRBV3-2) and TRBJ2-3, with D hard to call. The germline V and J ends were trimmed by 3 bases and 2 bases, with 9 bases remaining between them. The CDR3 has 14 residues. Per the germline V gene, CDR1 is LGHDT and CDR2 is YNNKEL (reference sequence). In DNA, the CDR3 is TGTGCCAGCAGCCATGCACAGACCACAGATACGCAGTATTTT. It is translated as CASSHAQTTDTQYF.

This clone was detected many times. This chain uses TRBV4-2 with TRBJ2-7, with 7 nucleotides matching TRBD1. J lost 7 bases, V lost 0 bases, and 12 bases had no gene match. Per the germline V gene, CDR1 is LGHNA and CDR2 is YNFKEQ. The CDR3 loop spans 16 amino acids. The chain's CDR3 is CASSQDTGQAQVEQYF. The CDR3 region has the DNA TGTGCCAGCAGCCAAGACACCGGACAGGCGCAGGTAGAGCAGTACTTC.

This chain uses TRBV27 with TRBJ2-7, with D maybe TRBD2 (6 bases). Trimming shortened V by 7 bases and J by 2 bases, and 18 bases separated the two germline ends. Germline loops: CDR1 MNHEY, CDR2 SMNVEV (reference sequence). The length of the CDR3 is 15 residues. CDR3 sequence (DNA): TGTGCCAGCACCCCCCGCCGGGACTCTGCCTACGAGCAGTACTTC. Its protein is CASTPRRDSAYEQYF.

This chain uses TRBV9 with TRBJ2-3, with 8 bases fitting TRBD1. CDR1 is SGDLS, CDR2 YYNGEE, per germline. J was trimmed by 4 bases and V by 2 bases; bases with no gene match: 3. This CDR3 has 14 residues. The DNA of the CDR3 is TGTGCCAGCAGCGTCGGACAGGGATCAGATACGCAGTATTTT. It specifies CASSVGQGSDTQYF.

CDR3 DNA sequence: TGTGCCAGCAGCCAAGTTGACAGGGACAATCAGCCCCAGCATTTT. Translated: CASSQVDRDNQPQHF. V usage is TRBV4-2 and J usage is TRBJ1-5, with 7 bases aligning to TRBD1. The CDR3 is made up of 15 amino acids. V dropped 1 base and J dropped 3; count of bases not matched to a gene: 3. The germline gives CDR1 LGHNA, CDR2 YNFKEQ.

The CDR3 here is CASSSGREGYTF. CDR3 nucleotide sequence: TGTGCCAGCAGTTCCGGCAGGGAAGGCTACACCTTC. The gene calls are TRBV12-3 or TRBV12-4 and TRBJ1-2; D may be TRBD1 (5 bases). The CDR3 sequence is 12 residues long. Trimming shortened V by 4 bases and J by 8 bases, and 11 bases separated the two germline ends.

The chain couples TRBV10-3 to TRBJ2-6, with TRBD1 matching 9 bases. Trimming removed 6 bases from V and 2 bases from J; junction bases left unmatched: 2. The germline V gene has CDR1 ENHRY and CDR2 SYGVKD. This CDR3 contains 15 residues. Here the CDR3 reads CAIRTGGTGANVLTF. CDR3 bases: TGTGCCATCAGGACAGGGGGAACTGGGGCCAACGTCCTGACTTTC.

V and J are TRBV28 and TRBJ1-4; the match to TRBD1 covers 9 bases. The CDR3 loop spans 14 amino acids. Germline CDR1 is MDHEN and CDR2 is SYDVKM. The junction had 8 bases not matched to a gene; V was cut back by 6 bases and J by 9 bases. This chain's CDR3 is CASRSPGQGQKLFF. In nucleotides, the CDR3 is TGTGCCAGCAGATCTCCGGGACAGGGACAAAAACTGTTTTTT.

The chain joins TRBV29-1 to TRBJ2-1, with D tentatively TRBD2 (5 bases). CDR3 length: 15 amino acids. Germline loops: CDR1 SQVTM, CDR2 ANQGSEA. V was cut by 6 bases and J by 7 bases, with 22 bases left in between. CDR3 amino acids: CSVGRLWGAINEQFF. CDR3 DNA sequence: TGCAGCGTCGGACGTCTGTGGGGAGCAATAAATGAGCAGTTCTTC.

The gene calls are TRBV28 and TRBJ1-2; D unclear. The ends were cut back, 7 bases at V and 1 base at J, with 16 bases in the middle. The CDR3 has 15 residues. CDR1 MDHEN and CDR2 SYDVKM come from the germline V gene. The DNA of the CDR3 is TGTGCCAGCACCCCACCGACTGGAGATAACTATGGCTACACCTTC. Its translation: CASTPPTGDNYGYTF.

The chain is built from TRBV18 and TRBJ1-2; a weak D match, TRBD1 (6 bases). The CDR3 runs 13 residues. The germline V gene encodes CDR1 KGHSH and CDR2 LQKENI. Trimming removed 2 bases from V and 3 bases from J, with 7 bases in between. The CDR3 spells CASSPGTYYGYTF. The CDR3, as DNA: TGTGCCAGCTCACCAGGGACATACTATGGCTACACCTTC.

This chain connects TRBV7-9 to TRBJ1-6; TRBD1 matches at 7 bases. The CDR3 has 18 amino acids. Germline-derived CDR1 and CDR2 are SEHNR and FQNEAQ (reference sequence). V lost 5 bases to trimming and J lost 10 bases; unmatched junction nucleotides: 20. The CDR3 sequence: CASSTRGSDRENESPLHF. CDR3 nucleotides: TGTGCCAGCAGCACCCGAGGGTCCGACAGGGAAAATGAGTCACCCCTCCACTTT.

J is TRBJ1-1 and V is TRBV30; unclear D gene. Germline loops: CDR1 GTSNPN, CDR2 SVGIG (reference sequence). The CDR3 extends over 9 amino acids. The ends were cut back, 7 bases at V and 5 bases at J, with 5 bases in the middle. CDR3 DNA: TGTGCCTCCAGTACTGAAGCTTTCTTT. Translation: CASSTEAFF.

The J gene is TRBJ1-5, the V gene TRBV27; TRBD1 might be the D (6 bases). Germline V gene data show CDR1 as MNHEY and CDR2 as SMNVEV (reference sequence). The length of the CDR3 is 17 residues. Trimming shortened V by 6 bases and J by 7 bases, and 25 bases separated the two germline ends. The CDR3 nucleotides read TGTGCCAGCAGAGCCCTAAGTTCAGGGGCTGCAGGGCAGCCCCAGCATTTT. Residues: CASRALSSGAAGQPQHF.

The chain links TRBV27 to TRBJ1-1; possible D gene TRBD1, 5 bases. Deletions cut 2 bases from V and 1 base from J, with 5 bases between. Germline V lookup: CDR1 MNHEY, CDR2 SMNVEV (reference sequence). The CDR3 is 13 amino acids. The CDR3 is CASSLRGNTEAFF. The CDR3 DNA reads TGTGCCAGCAGTTTAAGGGGGAACACTGAAGCTTTCTTT.

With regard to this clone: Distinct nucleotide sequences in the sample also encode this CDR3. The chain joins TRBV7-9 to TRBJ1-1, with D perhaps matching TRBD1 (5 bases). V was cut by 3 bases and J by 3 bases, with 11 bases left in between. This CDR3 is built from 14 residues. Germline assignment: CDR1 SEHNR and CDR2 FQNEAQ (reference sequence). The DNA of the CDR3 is TGTGCCAGCAGCTTCTCCCAGGGTTACACTGAAGCTTTCTTT. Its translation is CASSFSQGYTEAFF.

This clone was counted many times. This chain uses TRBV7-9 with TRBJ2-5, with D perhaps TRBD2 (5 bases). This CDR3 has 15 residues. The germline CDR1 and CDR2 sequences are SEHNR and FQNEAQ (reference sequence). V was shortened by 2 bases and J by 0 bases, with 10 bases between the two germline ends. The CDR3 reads CASSLNEGHQETQYF. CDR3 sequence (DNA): TGTGCCAGCAGCTTAAACGAGGGCCACCAAGAGACCCAGTACTTC. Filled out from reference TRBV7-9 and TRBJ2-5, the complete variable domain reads DTGVSQNPRHKITKRGQNVTFRCDPISEHNRLYWYRQTLGQGPEFLTYFQNEAQLEKSRLLSDRFSAERPKGSFSTLEIQRTEQGDSAMYLCASSLNEGHQETQYFGPGTRLLVL.

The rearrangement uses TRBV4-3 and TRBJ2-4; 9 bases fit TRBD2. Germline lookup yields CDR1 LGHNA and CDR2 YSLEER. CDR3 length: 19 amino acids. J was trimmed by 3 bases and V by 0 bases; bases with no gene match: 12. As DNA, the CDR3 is TGCGCCAGCAGCCAAGATGCCGGGGCTGCAGCGGGAGGCAAAAACATTCAGTACTTC. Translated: CASSQDAGAAAGGKNIQYF.

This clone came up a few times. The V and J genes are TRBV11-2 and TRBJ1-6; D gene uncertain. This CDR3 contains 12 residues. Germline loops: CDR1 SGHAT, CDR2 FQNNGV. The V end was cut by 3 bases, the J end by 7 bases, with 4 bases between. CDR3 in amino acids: CASSFVNSPLHF. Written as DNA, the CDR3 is TGTGCCAGCAGCTTCGTAAATTCACCCCTCCACTTT.

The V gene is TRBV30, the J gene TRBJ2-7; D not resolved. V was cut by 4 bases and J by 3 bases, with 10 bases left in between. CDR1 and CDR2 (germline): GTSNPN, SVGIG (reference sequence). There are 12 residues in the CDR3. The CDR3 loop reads CAWTLSHYEQYF. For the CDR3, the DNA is TGTGCCTGGACCCTAAGCCACTACGAGCAGTACTTC.